The 9 T cell receptor beta chains given below trace back to one sample, sequenced in a study of long-term antiretroviral therapy in people with HIV. At the survey level, the v3.0 immunoSEQ assay was run. Using immunoSEQ multiplex PCR, the repertoire was profiled, and TCRdb retains in-frame clones only, with some absent. The sample contains about 28,000 clones, roughly 87% of which appear only once. The sample was unsorted PBMCs, taken 2 years after starting antiretroviral therapy. The receptors originated from a man in his fifties with HIV.

This chain uses TRBV27 with TRBJ2-7; TRBD2 matches at 7 bases. The J segment lost 7 bases and the V segment lost 5 bases, leaving 8 bases of the junction unmatched. Germline values: CDR1 MNHEY, CDR2 SMNVEV (reference sequence). This CDR3 contains 13 residues. CDR3 bases: TGTGCCAGCAGTCGGGACTATTTAGGAGAGCAGTACTTC. Amino acid sequence: CASSRDYLGEQYF.

The chain joins TRBV5-1 to TRBJ1-1, with 9 bases lining up with TRBD1. Trimming removed 4 bases from V and 4 bases from J; junction bases left unmatched: 14. CDR3 length: 17 residues. Per the germline V gene, CDR1 is SGHRS and CDR2 is YFSETQ. The CDR3 DNA sequence: TGCGCCAGCAGCCGAAGCCCGGACAGGGGTAAGGGCACTGAAGCTTTCTTT. This gives the protein CASSRSPDRGKGTEAFF.

The chain links TRBV15 to TRBJ1-2, with D uncertain. From germline, CDR1 is LNHNV and CDR2 YYDKDF (reference sequence). The length of the CDR3 is 16 residues. The V and J ends lost 0 bases and 0 bases respectively, with 11 bases between them. The CDR3 nucleotides are TGTGCCACCAGCAGAGATAGGAGCGTATCTAACTATGGCTACACCTTC. It is translated as CATSRDRSVSNYGYTF. Full variable domain (missing parts from reference TRBV15 and TRBJ1-2): DAMVIQNPRYQVTQFGKPVTLSCSQTLNHNVMYWYQQKSSQAPKLLFHYYDKDFNNEADTPDNFQSRRPNTSFCFLDIRSPGLGDTAMYLCATSRDRSVSNYGYTFGSGTRLTVV.

This clone occurred a few times. The chain employs TRBV7-8 and TRBJ1-4; no clear D gene. The CDR3 totals 15 residues. V shed 1 base and J shed 0 bases, with 6 bases lying between them. Per the germline V gene, CDR1 is SGHVS and CDR2 is FQNEAQ. In nucleotides, the CDR3 is TGTGCCAGCAGCTTAGGGCTGGCAACTAATGAAAAACTGTTTTTT. Its protein is CASSLGLATNEKLFF. Full variable domain (missing parts from reference TRBV7-8 and TRBJ1-4): GAGVSQSPRYKVAKRGQDVALRCDPISGHVSLFWYQQALGQGPEFLTYFQNEAQLDKSGLPSDRFFAERPEGSVSTLKIQRTQQEDSAVYLCASSLGLATNEKLFFGSGTQLSVL.

This clone was seen a handful of times. J is TRBJ1-2 and V is TRBV28; TRBD1 is a possible D gene (5 bases). CDR3 size: 14 residues. Per the germline V gene, CDR1 is MDHEN and CDR2 is SYDVKM. Deletions cut 7 bases from V and 3 bases from J, with 15 bases between. The CDR3 sequence: CASTPGWVDYGYTF. The CDR3 DNA is TGTGCCAGCACCCCAGGGTGGGTCGACTATGGCTACACCTTC.

A single count supports this clone. The DNA for the CDR3 is TGTGCCAGCAGTTTATTTGTCAGGGAGGCTGAGCAGTTCTTC. It translates to CASSLFVREAEQFF. The chain has TRBV27 and TRBJ2-1; maybe TRBD2 (6 bases). In germline, CDR1 is MNHEY, CDR2 SMNVEV (reference sequence). This CDR3 is 14 amino acids long. Trimming cost V 1 base and J 9 bases, with 13 bases left between them.

The V gene is TRBV5-1, the J gene TRBJ2-7; 10 bases fit TRBD1. CDR3 length equals 15 residues. With V trimmed by 7 bases and J by 5 bases, 12 bases remained unmatched. The germline gives CDR1 SGHRS, CDR2 YFSETQ. CDR3: CASGRMGQGIHEQYF. CDR3 coding DNA: TGCGCCAGCGGGCGGATGGGACAGGGGATACACGAGCAGTACTTC.

The chain is built from TRBV7-2 and TRBJ1-2, with D possibly matching TRBD1 (5 bases). The CDR3 runs to 17 residues. Germline loops: CDR1 SGHTA, CDR2 FQGNSA. Trimming left V 5 bases short and J 0 bases short, with 19 bases between. CDR3 bases: TGTGCCAGCAGCCCAGGACATCTTGTAAGAGCTAACTATGGCTACACCTTC. Its translation: CASSPGHLVRANYGYTF.

The CDR3, as DNA: TGTGCTAGTGGCGCAGGGATTCAAGAGACCCAGTACTTC. This encodes CASGAGIQETQYF. This chain uses TRBV12-5 with TRBJ2-5, with D perhaps TRBD1 (5 bases). The V gene lost 6 bases and the J gene lost 2 bases, with 10 bases spanning the gap. This CDR3 region has 13 residues. Germline V gene sequence: CDR1 LGHNT, CDR2 FRNRAP.